This TCR beta chain was identified in a study of neurological immune-mediated disorders (dated by TCRdb to about 2019). Context from the whole study: The study compared peripheral blood TCR-beta repertoires of HTLV-I-associated myelopathy (HAM/TSP) patients, multiple sclerosis patients and healthy controls using UMI-based sequencing. Longitudinal samples, technical triplicates and paired sorted CD4+ and CD8+ T-cell subsets, alongside PBMC samples, were included among the 106 TCR-beta libraries. The cohort comprised 60 to 75 subjects: roughly 15 HAM/TSP patients, some 35 multiple sclerosis patients and approximately 20 healthy controls.

cDNA synthesis used template-switch 5'RACE with a primer carrying a 10-nucleotide random unique molecular identifier tagging each TCR transcript. Each sequencing run produced over 160 million TCR-beta sequences covering 15-18 subjects. The RNeasy kit was used to extract total RNA. TCR-beta VDJ regions were amplified with primers for the TCR constant region and the 5'RACE anchor, using the KAPA Real-time Library Amplification kit. A first PCR added sample indexes and Illumina adaptors, after which a second PCR increased the library yield. The roughly 650 bp TCR product was size-selected on a 2% E-gel SizeSelection system after Ampure bead purification. Before pooling, libraries had their quality checked on a Bioanalyzer, their concentration measured with Qubit, and their quantity determined with the Kapa Library Quantification kit. An Illumina HiSeq 2500 sequenced the libraries paired-end 2 x 150 bp. To increase sequence diversity, about 23-32% phiX was spiked into each library pool. The study's processing was this. The UMI-based MiGEC pipeline processed quality-filtered reads and removed over 90% of raw TCR sequences during error correction. IMGT germline references were used for aligning VDJ genes, and each clonotype was defined as a unique CDR3 amino acid sequence together with its V-J genes. Clonal expansion, Shannon diversity, and CDR3 relatedness (CalcPairwiseDistances, ClusterSamples) were evaluated with VDJtools, and phylogenetic trees were built with CLCbio workbench. Expanded clones were defined as having at least 8 unique UMIs, based on coefficient-of-variation modelling across technical triplicates. TCRdb redid the processing of the public reads, applying fastp at Q25 and MiXCR, and retained in-frame beta chains. Rows with a matching CDR3 protein are joined into one entry that keeps the most common DNA and genes. The V and J calls reflect TCRdb's pipeline rather than the authors' work. The sample table holds approximately 87,000 distinct CDR3 sequences, of which over 12% were seen once. The ten most abundant clones make up nearly 7% of the sample.

This clonotype came up many times. Its antigen is currently not known. Per-base qualities were not stored, and no clone one base away is much larger. CDR1 and CDR2 are drawn from the germline V gene (reference sequence): SGHKS, YYEKEE. Germline trimming: 2 bases from V, 0 bases from J; junction bases outside gene matches: 8. From its cysteine to its phenylalanine, the CDR3 spans 16 amino acids. CDR3 DNA only is kept here, 48 bases in frame from base 1. What the research found in general, with its limitations: TCR clonal expansion was highest in HAM/TSP patients and lowest in MS patients, with MS patients falling below even healthy controls. No identical CDR3 amino acid sequences were found to be shared among expanded clones across subjects, suggesting that TCR-beta repertoires were private in all groups.

Healthy controls were blood bank volunteers in Maryland, USA. Libraries from unsorted PBMCs were made from 2 million PBMCs kept in RNAlater at -80 degrees C until RNA extraction. PBMCs were separated from peripheral blood using Ficoll-Hypaque density gradient centrifugation and then cryopreserved in liquid nitrogen. The clonotype originates from a woman in her forties or fifties in good health. The rearranged chain carries TRBV5-5 and TRBJ2-7; 7 central nucleotides agree with TRBD2. Sequencing was carried out using PBMCs. The DNA is TGTGCCAGCAGCTTAGAAGGAGGGAGGGCCTCCTACGAGCAGTACTTC. Its amino acids are CASSLEGGRASYEQYF.